This T cell receptor (beta chain) was sequenced in a study of CD8 T cells in ankylosing spondylitis. TCR beta libraries were made by quantitative 5'-RACE with molecular barcodes. TCRdb itself ran the 5' RACE reads through MiXCR, one entry per CDR3 protein. Of 25,000 to 35,000 distinct CDR3 sequences in the sample, around 30% were seen once. Trimming removed 4 bases at V and 8 bases at J, with 13 bases between. The CDR3 loop spans 13 amino acids. Germline assignment: CDR1 KGHDR and CDR2 SFDVKD. The receptor was isolated from a male donor with ankylosing spondylitis. The genes are TRBV24-1 and TRBJ1-1; D might be TRBD1 (6 bases). The sequenced sample was synovial fluid, either unsorted or a sorted T cell fraction (not recorded which). DNA for the CDR3: TGTGCCACCAGTGAGACCAGGACAGCCGAAGCTTTCTTT. It codes for CATSETRTAEAFF.